These 32 T cell receptor beta chains came from one sample sequenced in a study of identical twins. TCRdb analysed the 5' RACE reads with MiXCR anew, one entry per CDR3 protein. The sample lists more than 250,000 distinct CDR3 sequences, approximately 8% occurring once. The sample was also linked to a second study, of yellow fever vaccine responses in identical twins.

The sample comprised memory (CD45RO+) T cells sorted from blood. The receptors were gathered from a young woman in good health.

This clonotype has a handful of counts. DNA of the CDR3: TGTGCCAGCAGCAAAGTTGAGAGGAACAATGAGCAGTTCTTC. Protein: CASSKVERNNEQFF. The V gene is TRBV21-1, the J gene TRBJ2-1. TRBV21-1 is noted as a pseudogene. CDR3 length equals 14 residues.

This clonotype has ten or more counts. This rearrangement joins TRBV20-1 to TRBJ2-7; 10 nucleotides align to TRBD1. The CDR3 is made up of 14 amino acids. The V and J ends lost 5 bases and 0 bases, in that order; junction bases with no gene match: 4. Germline V lookup: CDR1 DFQATT, CDR2 SNEGSKA (reference sequence). The CDR3 region is CSALRTGGSYEQYF. The CDR3, as DNA: TGCAGTGCTCTGCGGACAGGGGGCTCCTACGAGCAGTACTTC.

This clonotype was observed at least ten times. In DNA, the CDR3 is TGTGCCATCAGTTTGACCGGGACTAGCGCCTACAATGAGCAGTTCTTC. The encoded protein is CAISLTGTSAYNEQFF. V gene TRBV10-3 combines with J gene TRBJ2-1; 10 bases align to TRBD2. The V segment lost 5 bases and the J segment 2 bases; nucleotides outside the gene matches: 6. This CDR3 has 16 residues. Per germline, CDR1 ENHRY and CDR2 SYGVKD.

The CDR3 region is CASSATGSTSGANVLTF. The DNA for the CDR3 is TGCGCCAGCAGCGCGACAGGGAGTACTTCTGGGGCCAACGTCCTGACTTTC. The V call is TRBV5-1, the J call TRBJ2-6; 7 bases fit TRBD1. After removal of 4 bases from V and 1 base from J, the junction contained 8 bases not matched to a gene. This CDR3 has 17 residues. Germline V gene sequence: CDR1 SGHRS, CDR2 YFSETQ.

The V gene is TRBV6-5, the J gene TRBJ2-5, with a weak D call TRBD2 (5 bases). V was pared by 5 bases and J by 5 bases, with 15 bases between. CDR1 is MNHEY, CDR2 SVGAGI, per germline. This CDR3 has 14 amino acids. The CDR3 loop reads CASSLLRVGETQYF. The CDR3, as DNA: TGTGCCAGCAGTCTACTGAGGGTCGGCGAGACCCAGTACTTC.

This clonotype appeared a few times. V gene TRBV6-2 or TRBV6-3 combines with J gene TRBJ2-2; a possible D gene is TRBD2 (5 bases). In germline, CDR1 is MNHEY, CDR2 SVGEGT. This CDR3 spans 14 amino acids. V lost 7 bases to trimming and J lost 0 bases, with 9 bases between them. This CDR3 reads CASKDFSNTGELFF. DNA of the CDR3: TGTGCCAGCAAGGACTTTTCGAACACCGGGGAGCTGTTTTTT.

This clonotype turned up a few times. The chain carries TRBV20-1 and TRBJ2-7; a possible D gene is TRBD2 (6 bases). The CDR3 totals 13 residues. Trimming stripped 0 bases from V and 1 base from J, with 7 bases between. Germline CDR1 and CDR2: DFQATT and SNEGSKA (reference sequence). The CDR3 nucleotides read TGCAGTGCTAGAGATGGGAGGTCCTACGAGCAGTACGTC. It yields the protein CSARDGRSYEQYV.

This clonotype appeared many times. This sequence joins TRBV7-2 and TRBJ2-5, with D possibly being TRBD2 (6 bases). This CDR3 has 13 amino acids. Germline CDR1 is SGHTA and CDR2 is FQGNSA. Deletions cut 6 bases from V and 5 bases from J, with 13 bases between. The CDR3, as DNA: TGTGCCAGCAGTTTGGGACTTTGGGAGACCCAGTACTTC. Translation gives CASSLGLWETQYF.

This clonotype has more than one count but fewer than ten. A much larger clone differs from this one at a single base, so this may be a read error. V is TRBV7-6 and J is TRBJ2-3, with D possibly matching TRBD2 (6 bases). The CDR3 has 13 amino acids. V lost 3 bases and J lost 4, with 8 bases in between. Looked up from germline, CDR1 is SGHVS and CDR2 is FNYEAQ. DNA of the CDR3: TGTGCCAGCAGCTTTACTAGCCCAGATACGCAGTATTTT. As protein: CASSFTSPDTQYF.

The genes are TRBV29-1 and TRBJ2-5; the match to TRBD1 covers 10 bases. The ends lost 5 bases at V and 5 bases at J; junction bases unmatched: 8. This CDR3 comprises 14 residues. Per germline, CDR1 SQVTM and CDR2 ANQGSEA. CDR3 loop: CSVSLGQGVETQYF. The CDR3 bases are TGCAGCGTTTCCCTAGGACAGGGGGTCGAGACCCAGTACTTC.

This clonotype occurred many times. The gene calls are TRBV20-1 and TRBJ1-1; D is unclear. V lost 5 bases and J lost 7, with 11 bases in between. Per germline, CDR1 DFQATT and CDR2 SNEGSKA (reference sequence). The CDR3 loop spans 11 amino acids. CDR3: CSAAGSREAFF. CDR3 in DNA: TGCAGTGCTGCCGGGTCTCGTGAAGCTTTCTTT.

This clonotype appeared a few times. The J gene is TRBJ2-1, the V gene TRBV27, with D perhaps given as TRBD1 or TRBD2 (5 bases each). This CDR3 contains 18 residues. Trimming took 4 bases from V and 2 from J, leaving 21 bases between them. Germline-derived CDR1 and CDR2 are MNHEY and SMNVEV (reference sequence). In DNA, the CDR3 is TGTGCCAGCAGTTCTAGGGACCCGGGACGCTCGACCTACAATGAGCAGTTCTTC. Its protein product is CASSSRDPGRSTYNEQFF.

The sample holds a few counts of this clonotype. The CDR3, as DNA: TGTGCCAGCAGCCAGAAACTAGTCCTCTCCTACGAGCAGTACTTC. Residues: CASSQKLVLSYEQYF. The chain uses TRBV3-1 and TRBJ2-7; possible D gene TRBD2, 5 bases. The CDR3 extends over 15 amino acids. V lost 3 bases and J lost 0, with 12 bases in between. Germline V lookup: CDR1 LGHDT, CDR2 YNNKEL (reference sequence).

This clonotype has a handful of counts. The CDR3 nucleotides read TGTGCCAGCAGCTTGAGGTTAGGGATCTCTGGGGCCAACGTCCTGACTTTC. Its protein is CASSLRLGISGANVLTF. This chain links TRBV11-2 with TRBJ2-6; no definite D call. CDR1 and CDR2 from the germline V gene are SGHAT and FQNNGV. The V end was cut by 3 bases, the J end by 0 bases, with 12 bases between. The CDR3 is 17 amino acids.

This clonotype came up a few times. J is TRBJ2-5 and V is TRBV4-2; 9 bases line up with TRBD1. The CDR3 sequence is 15 residues long. Germline CDR1 reads LGHNA; CDR2 reads YNFKEQ. With 3 bases clipped from V and 7 bases from J, the junction kept 9 bases outside the gene matches. CDR3 in DNA: TGTGCCAGCAGCCAGAGGACAGGGGTAAAGTTGACCCAGTACTTC. Amino acid sequence: CASSQRTGVKLTQYF.

This clonotype was seen a handful of times. The V call is TRBV5-6, the J call TRBJ2-2; 11 bases agree with TRBD2. There are 19 residues in the CDR3. Germline trimming cut 3 bases from V and 3 bases from J; bases unmatched to any gene: 13. Germline V gives CDR1 SGHDT, CDR2 YYEEEE. The CDR3 DNA reads as TGTGCCAGCAGCTCCCCGACCATCATACTAGCGGGGGACACCGGGGAGCTGTTTTTT. It translates to CASSSPTIILAGDTGELFF.

This clonotype occurred many times. The chain uses TRBV5-1 and TRBJ2-6; 7 bases map to TRBD1. Trimming at V came to 0 bases and at J to 1 base, leaving 10 bases not matched to a gene. This CDR3 is built from 19 residues. Per the germline V gene, CDR1 is SGHRS and CDR2 is YFSETQ. The CDR3 loop reads CASSLGPRTGSSGANVLTF. DNA of the CDR3: TGCGCCAGCAGCTTGGGACCTAGGACAGGTTCTTCTGGGGCCAACGTCCTGACTTTC.

In its sample, this clonotype was seen many times. This chain uses TRBV7-2 with TRBJ1-1, with no clear D. The V end lost 1 base, the J end lost 4 bases, and 10 bases lay between the germline ends. Looked up from germline, CDR1 is SGHTA and CDR2 is FQGNSA. This CDR3 spans 14 amino acids. The CDR3: CASSLVRSGTEAFF. The CDR3 nucleotides read TGTGCCAGCAGCTTAGTAAGGTCGGGCACTGAAGCTTTCTTT.

The chain couples TRBV20-1 to TRBJ2-1, with 9 bases lining up with TRBD2. This CDR3 is 15 amino acids long. Per germline, CDR1 DFQATT and CDR2 SNEGSKA (reference sequence). Trimming took 4 bases from V and 1 from J; bases not matched to a gene: 5. The DNA of the CDR3 is TGCAGTGCTACCCCAGCGGGAGGATCCTACAATGAGCAGTTCTTC. Protein: CSATPAGGSYNEQFF.

This clonotype has just a few counts. This chain connects TRBV6-1 to TRBJ1-1; 7 nucleotides match TRBD1. The CDR3 consists of 15 residues. V shed 6 bases, J shed 1 base, and the junction held 8 bases outside the gene matches. In germline, CDR1 is MNHNS, CDR2 SASEGT. CDR3 protein: CASSSGQASNTEAFF. As DNA, the CDR3 is TGTGCCAGCAGCTCCGGACAGGCCTCGAACACTGAAGCTTTCTTT.

This clonotype was observed a handful of times. The V gene is TRBV24-1, the J gene TRBJ2-1, with TRBD2 identical over 11 bases. The V and J ends lost 5 bases and 0 bases, in that order; junction bases with no gene match: 5. The CDR3 is 17 residues long. Per germline, CDR1 KGHDR and CDR2 SFDVKD. CDR3 in DNA: TGTGCCACCAGTGGAACTAGCGGGGGCCCCTCCTACAATGAGCAGTTCTTC. Encoded protein: CATSGTSGGPSYNEQFF.

This clonotype has more than one count but fewer than ten. The J gene is TRBJ2-2, the V gene TRBV7-8; D may be TRBD1 (6 bases). Deletions cut 10 bases from V and 3 bases from J, with 21 bases between. This CDR3 is built from 16 residues. Germline V lookup: CDR1 SGHVS, CDR2 FQNEAQ. CDR3 in amino acids: CATQGGLGSDTGELFF. The CDR3 bases are TGTGCCACCCAAGGGGGTCTTGGGTCTGACACCGGGGAGCTGTTTTTT.

This clonotype showed up many times. This chain links TRBV4-2 with TRBJ2-5, with 7 bases matching TRBD2. V trimming: 3 bases; J trimming: 0 bases; junction bases outside the gene matches: 4. The CDR3 runs to 15 residues. From germline, CDR1 is LGHNA and CDR2 YNFKEQ. CDR3 sequence reads: CASSQVAGYQETQYF. The CDR3 nucleotides read TGTGCCAGCAGCCAGGTAGCGGGCTACCAAGAGACCCAGTACTTC.

Concerning this clonotype: With a much larger clone just one base away, this may be a read error. The chain combines TRBV12-3 or TRBV12-4 with TRBJ2-6; D remains unclear. This CDR3 contains 14 residues. The CDR3 DNA is TGTGCCAGCAGTATAAGCTCTAGGGCCAACGTCCTGACTTTC. It translates to CASSISSRANVLTF.

The table lists this clonotype with many counts. The J gene is TRBJ2-5, the V gene TRBV10-3; 7 nucleotides agree with TRBD1. V shed 1 base, J shed 2 bases, and the junction held 4 bases outside the gene matches. CDR1 ENHRY and CDR2 SYGVKD come from the germline V gene. This CDR3 spans 15 amino acids. CDR3 DNA: TGTGCCATCAGTGAGTTGGCAGGGGGTCAAGAGACCCAGTACTTC. Amino acid sequence: CAISELAGGQETQYF.

This clonotype showed up many times. The chain has TRBV5-1 and TRBJ2-1; D unclear. Per germline, CDR1 SGHRS and CDR2 YFSETQ. This CDR3 region has 13 residues. V lost 0 bases, J lost 7 bases, and 8 bases lay in between. CDR3 DNA: TGCGCCAGCAGCTTGGAACTAAAAAATGAGCAGTTCTTC. Its translation: CASSLELKNEQFF. Filled out from reference TRBV5-1 and TRBJ2-1, the complete variable domain reads KAGVTQTPRYLIKTRGQQVTLSCSPISGHRSVSWYQQTPGQGLQFLFEYFSETQRNKGNFPGRFSGRQFSNSRSEMNVSTLELGDSALYLCASSLELKNEQFFGPGTRLTVL.

The chain is built from TRBV14 and TRBJ2-5; tentatively, D is TRBD2 (6 bases). Germline V gives CDR1 SGHDN, CDR2 FVKESK. CDR3 length: 19 residues. V was pared by 1 base and J by 0 bases, with 21 bases between. CDR3 in DNA: TGTGCCAGCAGCCAAGCCCGGGGGTTGGTAGCGGTAAACCAAGAGACCCAGTACTTC. Translation: CASSQARGLVAVNQETQYF. The variable domain in full, with the rest retrieved from reference TRBV14 and TRBJ2-5, is EAGVTQFPSHSVIEKGQTVTLRCDPISGHDNLYWYRRVMGKEIKFLLHFVKESKQDESGMPNNRFLAERTGGTYSTLKVQPAELEDSGVYFCASSQARGLVAVNQETQYFGPGTRLLVL.

The chain links TRBV5-1 to TRBJ2-5; D not resolved. The V end was cut by 0 bases, the J end by 1 base, with 10 bases between. Germline lookup yields CDR1 SGHRS and CDR2 YFSETQ. The CDR3 runs to 15 residues. The CDR3 sequence: CASSLAGQVQETQYF. The CDR3 nucleotides are TGCGCCAGCAGCTTGGCCGGGCAGGTCCAAGAGACCCAGTACTTC.

This clonotype turned up a few times. The V gene is TRBV7-6, the J gene TRBJ2-2; D possibly matches TRBD1 or TRBD2 (5 bases each). The CDR3 spans 15 residues. Germline CDR1 SGHVS, CDR2 FNYEAQ. V dropped 5 bases and J dropped 4 bases, with 14 bases sitting between them. DNA of the CDR3: TGTGCCAGCAGCAATTTCAGGGACCTCACCGGGGAGCTGTTTTTT. This codes for CASSNFRDLTGELFF.

The chain has TRBV5-1 and TRBJ2-1; TRBD2 agrees at 13 bases. V lost 2 bases to trimming and J lost 8 bases; unmatched junction nucleotides: 10. The length of the CDR3 is 17 residues. The V gene's germline CDR1 is SGHRS and CDR2 YFSETQ. The CDR3 loop reads CASSLPGLAGKGDEQFF. The CDR3 DNA is TGCGCCAGCAGCTTACCGGGACTAGCGGGAAAGGGCGATGAGCAGTTCTTC.

This clonotype was detected a few times. V is TRBV20-1 and J is TRBJ2-2; perhaps D is TRBD1 or TRBD2 (5 bases each). CDR1 and CDR2 (germline): DFQATT, SNEGSKA (reference sequence). The V end was cut by 1 base, the J end by 0 bases, with 12 bases between. This CDR3 contains 16 residues. CDR3 loop: CSARGSEGTNTGELFF. The CDR3, as DNA: TGCAGTGCTAGAGGGTCTGAGGGGACGAACACCGGGGAGCTGTTTTTT.

This clonotype was seen ten or more times. The J gene is TRBJ2-7, the V gene TRBV7-9; 14 nucleotides line up with TRBD2. Germline lookup yields CDR1 SEHNR and CDR2 FQNEAQ (reference sequence). The CDR3 runs 13 residues. Trimming took 5 bases from V and 12 from J; bases not matched to a gene: 6. CDR3 sequence (DNA): TGTGCCAGCAGCATTGGGACTAGCGGGAGTGCGTACTTC. Encoded protein: CASSIGTSGSAYF.